Listed below are T cell receptor beta chains from one sample, sequenced in a study of blood T cell repertoires in COVID-19. Method: immunoSEQ multiplex PCR; TCRdb's copy keeps in-frame clones and lacks some. Of under 300,000 clones in the sample, around nine tenths were seen once. The sample consisted of peripheral blood. Receptors were obtained from a woman between 40 and 50 years old who had recovered from COVID-19. Both conserved end residues are part of each CDR3. Each record gives: CDR3 protein, CDR3 DNA, clone size, J gene, D gene, V gene. The D gene is left open where the match is weak. Clone size is shown for a subset of rows, as once, few, many or a class of expanded clone.

cdr3_aa: CASSSLLGSGAPYNEQFF; cdr3_nt: TGTGCCAGTAGTAGCCTTTTGGGGTCAGGGGCCCCCTACAATGAGCAGTTCTTC; clone_size: once; j_call: TRBJ2-1; d_call: .; v_call: TRBV19
cdr3_aa: CASSLGQTALGKLFF; cdr3_nt: TGTGCCAGCTCACTTGGGCAGACAGCCCTAGGAAAACTGTTTTTT; clone_size: .; j_call: TRBJ1-4; d_call: .; v_call: TRBV18
cdr3_aa: CASSYRQGSYGYTF; cdr3_nt: TGTGCCAGCAGTTACCGCCAGGGGTCTTATGGCTACACCTTC; clone_size: .; j_call: TRBJ1-2; d_call: .; v_call: TRBV6-6
cdr3_aa: CASSPIDRGSSTDTQYF; cdr3_nt: TGCGCCAGCTCACCGATAGACAGGGGGTCGAGCACAGATACGCAGTATTTT; clone_size: .; j_call: TRBJ2-3; d_call: TRBD1; v_call: TRBV10-1
cdr3_aa: CASYSGANVLTF; cdr3_nt: TGTGCCAGCTACAGTGGGGCCAACGTCCTGACTTTC; clone_size: .; j_call: TRBJ2-6; d_call: .; v_call: TRBV6-6
cdr3_aa: CASSYSAGADGYTF; cdr3_nt: TGTGCCAGCAGTTACTCGGCGGGGGCCGATGGCTACACCTTC; clone_size: .; j_call: TRBJ1-2; d_call: .; v_call: TRBV6-5
cdr3_aa: CASSLPSLNEKLFF; cdr3_nt: TGTGCCAGCAGTTTACCCTCCTTAAATGAAAAACTGTTTTTT; clone_size: .; j_call: TRBJ1-4; d_call: .; v_call: TRBV28
cdr3_aa: CASSPSARILGQPQHF; cdr3_nt: TGTGCCAGCTCACCTAGTGCCAGGATTTTAGGTCAGCCCCAGCATTTT; clone_size: .; j_call: TRBJ1-5; d_call: .; v_call: TRBV18
cdr3_aa: CSVSDSTEAFF; cdr3_nt: TGCAGCGTTTCTGACAGCACTGAAGCTTTCTTT; clone_size: .; j_call: TRBJ1-1; d_call: .; v_call: TRBV29-1
cdr3_aa: CASSQGGILNEQFF; cdr3_nt: TGTGCCAGCAGCCAAGGCGGGATCTTAAATGAGCAGTTCTTC; clone_size: .; j_call: TRBJ2-1; d_call: .; v_call: TRBV3-1/TRBV3-2
cdr3_aa: CASKVQGVTGELFF; cdr3_nt: TGTGCCAGCAAGGTACAGGGGGTAACCGGGGAGCTGTTTTTT; clone_size: few; j_call: TRBJ2-2; d_call: TRBD1; v_call: TRBV6-1
cdr3_aa: CASSLSMVNEQFF; cdr3_nt: TGTGCCAGCAGTCTTAGCATGGTGAATGAGCAGTTCTTC; clone_size: .; j_call: TRBJ2-1; d_call: .; v_call: TRBV7-2
cdr3_aa: CASSQGGAGGSPLHF; cdr3_nt: TGTGCCAGCAGCCAAGGAGGGGCAGGGGGGTCACCCCTCCACTTT; clone_size: many; j_call: TRBJ1-6; d_call: TRBD1; v_call: TRBV3-1/TRBV3-2
cdr3_aa: CASSFLGQGTYEQYF; cdr3_nt: TGTGCCAGCAGCTTCCTAGGACAGGGAACCTACGAGCAGTACTTC; clone_size: .; j_call: TRBJ2-7; d_call: TRBD1; v_call: TRBV5-5
cdr3_aa: CASRYLVGGTEAFF; cdr3_nt: TGTGCCAGCAGATATCTCGTCGGGGGCACTGAAGCTTTCTTT; clone_size: .; j_call: TRBJ1-1; d_call: .; v_call: TRBV5-4
cdr3_aa: CASSYLGDNEQFF; cdr3_nt: TGTGCCAGCAGTTATCTCGGAGACAATGAGCAGTTCTTC; clone_size: few; j_call: TRBJ2-1; d_call: .; v_call: TRBV6-2/TRBV6-3
cdr3_aa: CASSQSGGGWYEQFF; cdr3_nt: TGTGCCAGCAGTCAGAGCGGGGGGGGATGGTATGAGCAGTTCTTC; clone_size: .; j_call: TRBJ2-1; d_call: TRBD2; v_call: TRBV6-5
cdr3_aa: CASSKESTGESEKLFF; cdr3_nt: TGTGCCAGCAGCAAAGAGTCGACAGGGGAAAGTGAAAAACTGTTTTTT; clone_size: .; j_call: TRBJ1-4; d_call: .; v_call: TRBV21-1
cdr3_aa: CASSLRGTSGRLGEQFF; cdr3_nt: TGTGCCAGCAGTTTGCGAGGGACTAGCGGGAGATTAGGCGAGCAGTTCTTC; clone_size: .; j_call: TRBJ2-1; d_call: TRBD2; v_call: TRBV27
cdr3_aa: CASSPLSREKLFF; cdr3_nt: TGTGCCAGCAGCCCCCTTTCTCGGGAAAAACTGTTTTTT; clone_size: .; j_call: TRBJ1-4; d_call: .; v_call: TRBV14
cdr3_aa: CASSPGLARIYEQYF; cdr3_nt: TGTGCCAGCAGCCCGGGACTAGCGAGGATCTACGAGCAGTACTTC; clone_size: .; j_call: TRBJ2-7; d_call: TRBD2; v_call: TRBV7-2
cdr3_aa: CASSQYNWAETQYF; cdr3_nt: TGCGCCAGCAGTCAATACAACTGGGCAGAGACCCAGTACTTC; clone_size: .; j_call: TRBJ2-5; d_call: .; v_call: TRBV23-1
cdr3_aa: CASSYSMGRRQPQHF; cdr3_nt: TGTGCCAGCAGTTACTCGATGGGGAGGAGGCAGCCCCAGCATTTT; clone_size: .; j_call: TRBJ1-5; d_call: .; v_call: TRBV6-5
cdr3_aa: CASSLRHNQPQHF; cdr3_nt: TGTGCCAGCAGCTTGAGACACAATCAGCCCCAGCATTTT; clone_size: .; j_call: TRBJ1-5; d_call: .; v_call: TRBV5-6
cdr3_aa: CASSMPSGTNSNQPQHF; cdr3_nt: TGTGCCAGTAGTATGCCTTCCGGGACTAATAGCAATCAGCCCCAGCATTTT; clone_size: .; j_call: TRBJ1-5; d_call: .; v_call: TRBV19
cdr3_aa: CSASRGTGGPNQPQHF; cdr3_nt: TGCAGTGCTAGTCGCGGGACAGGGGGCCCAAATCAGCCCCAGCATTTT; clone_size: .; j_call: TRBJ1-5; d_call: TRBD1; v_call: TRBV20-1
cdr3_aa: CSVGGANTGELFF; cdr3_nt: TGCAGCGTTGGGGGGGCGAACACCGGGGAGCTGTTTTTT; clone_size: .; j_call: TRBJ2-2; d_call: .; v_call: TRBV29-1
cdr3_aa: CATSDPRTGNQPQHF; cdr3_nt: TGTGCCACCAGTGACCCCCGGACAGGGAATCAGCCCCAGCATTTT; clone_size: .; j_call: TRBJ1-5; d_call: TRBD1; v_call: TRBV24-1
cdr3_aa: CSVETGQETQYF; cdr3_nt: TGCAGCGTTGAAACAGGGCAAGAGACCCAGTACTTC; clone_size: .; j_call: TRBJ2-5; d_call: .; v_call: TRBV29-1
cdr3_aa: CASSASGTGGTEAFF; cdr3_nt: TGTGCCAGCAGCGCATCCGGGACAGGGGGCACTGAAGCTTTCTTT; clone_size: .; j_call: TRBJ1-1; d_call: TRBD1; v_call: TRBV9
cdr3_aa: CASSYSGLPRGETQYF; cdr3_nt: TGTGCCAGCAGTTACTCGGGACTTCCTCGGGGGGAGACCCAGTACTTC; clone_size: .; j_call: TRBJ2-5; d_call: .; v_call: TRBV6-5